This entry lists 18 T cell receptor beta chains sequenced from one sample in a study of T cell responses to AZD1222 COVID-19 vaccine. The assay was immunoSEQ multiplex PCR, and TCRdb's table has in-frame clones only and misses some. The sample yields around 100,000 clones, around 90% seen once. The sample in question was peripheral blood, obtained on day 0 of AZD1222 vaccination. Every receptor here comes from an adult in good health.

This chain joins TRBV5-1 and TRBJ2-1; D not resolved. The germline V gene has CDR1 SGHRS and CDR2 YFSETQ. This CDR3 is 15 amino acids long. V dropped 4 bases and J dropped 4 bases, with 15 bases sitting between them. The CDR3 reads CASSIDLTFYNEQFF. DNA for the CDR3: TGCGCCAGCAGCATAGACTTGACCTTTTACAATGAGCAGTTCTTC. Looking up the rest from reference TRBV5-1 and TRBJ2-1 gives the full variable domain: KAGVTQTPRYLIKTRGQQVTLSCSPISGHRSVSWYQQTPGQGLQFLFEYFSETQRNKGNFPGRFSGRQFSNSRSEMNVSTLELGDSALYLCASSIDLTFYNEQFFGPGTRLTVL.

The chain has TRBV6-1 and TRBJ1-1; no reliable D call. The CDR3 length is 13 residues. Trimming stripped 1 base from V and 10 bases from J, with 13 bases between. The germline gives CDR1 MNHNS, CDR2 SASEGT. CDR3 nucleotide sequence: TGTGCCAGCAGTGAAGTGGGCCCTGTTGGAGCTTTCTTT. The encoded protein is CASSEVGPVGAFF.

This chain joins TRBV15 and TRBJ2-3; D perhaps matches TRBD2 (7 bases). The CDR3 totals 16 residues. The germline V gene has CDR1 LNHNV and CDR2 YYDKDF (reference sequence). Trimming shortened V by 2 bases and J by 1 base, and 13 bases separated the two germline ends. CDR3 sequence: CATSRLGGGGTDTQYF. The CDR3 DNA reads as TGTGCCACCAGCAGACTTGGAGGGGGGGGCACAGATACGCAGTATTTT. The full variable domain, its missing parts supplied by reference TRBV15 and TRBJ2-3, is DAMVIQNPRYQVTQFGKPVTLSCSQTLNHNVMYWYQQKSSQAPKLLFHYYDKDFNNEADTPDNFQSRRPNTSFCFLDIRSPGLGDTAMYLCATSRLGGGGTDTQYFGPGTRLTVL.

The V and J genes are TRBV6-1 and TRBJ2-1; D ambiguous. V was shortened by 2 bases and J by 0 bases, with 5 bases between the two germline ends. The CDR3 extends over 14 amino acids. From germline, CDR1 is MNHNS and CDR2 SASEGT. The chain's CDR3 is CASSEYYSYNEQFF. In nucleotides, the CDR3 is TGTGCCAGCAGTGAATACTACTCCTACAATGAGCAGTTCTTC.

V and J are TRBV7-2 and TRBJ2-7, with D tentatively TRBD1 or TRBD2 (5 bases each). Looked up from germline, CDR1 is SGHTA and CDR2 is FQGNSA. The CDR3 has 16 amino acids. Trimming removed 1 base from V and 6 bases from J, with 19 bases in between. The CDR3 here is CASSLVAGTPQGEQYF. Here the CDR3 DNA reads TGTGCCAGCAGCTTAGTGGCCGGGACGCCCCAAGGCGAGCAGTACTTC.

The chain combines TRBV25-1 with TRBJ1-5; possible D gene TRBD1, 5 bases. This CDR3 spans 15 amino acids. Germline CDR1 and CDR2: MGHDK and SYGVNS. Deletions cut 2 bases from V and 4 bases from J, with 12 bases between. CDR3 region: CASSEAGTQNQPQHF. The DNA of the CDR3 is TGTGCCAGCAGTGAAGCCGGGACTCAGAATCAGCCCCAGCATTTT.

The chain joins TRBV28 to TRBJ2-1; 15 positions match TRBD2. From germline, CDR1 is MDHEN and CDR2 SYDVKM. With V trimmed by 5 bases and J by 8 bases, 13 bases remained unmatched. This CDR3 is built from 18 residues. CDR3: CASSVGLFGTSGRYEQFF. CDR3 nucleotides: TGTGCCAGCAGTGTGGGGCTTTTCGGGACTAGCGGGAGGTATGAGCAGTTCTTC.

This chain links TRBV4-2 with TRBJ2-1; TRBD2 agrees at 7 bases. V dropped 2 bases and J dropped 5; count of bases not matched to a gene: 3. This CDR3 has 14 residues. Germline CDR1 and CDR2: LGHNA and YNFKEQ. CDR3 sequence (DNA): TGTGCCAGCAGCCAATCTAGCGGAGACAATGAGCAGTTCTTC. Translation: CASSQSSGDNEQFF.

The V call is TRBV28, the J call TRBJ2-1, with 9 bases that match TRBD2. Germline lookup yields CDR1 MDHEN and CDR2 SYDVKM. V lost 4 bases and J lost 0; bases outside the gene matches: 10. This CDR3 has 18 residues. The CDR3 nucleotides read TGTGCCAGCAGTTCGGCTAGCGGGACTGTCCTCTCCTACAATGAGCAGTTCTTC. Translated: CASSSASGTVLSYNEQFF.

CDR3 loop: CASGLLPGLGDNEQFF. CDR3 nucleotide sequence: TGTGCCAGCGGCCTATTGCCGGGACTAGGAGACAATGAGCAGTTCTTC. V is TRBV27 and J is TRBJ2-1, with 8 bases fitting TRBD2. V shed 8 bases and J 5 bases; nucleotides not matched to a gene: 14. The CDR3 totals 16 residues. Germline loops: CDR1 MNHEY, CDR2 SMNVEV (reference sequence).

The J gene is TRBJ1-1, the V gene TRBV18; no clear D gene. Looked up from germline, CDR1 is KGHSH and CDR2 is LQKENI. The V and J ends lost 5 bases and 11 bases respectively, with 18 bases between them. The CDR3 runs to 13 residues. The DNA of the CDR3 is TGTGCCAGCTCAGCCGATCCACTTATTGAGGCTTTCTTT. It encodes CASSADPLIEAFF.

The gene calls are TRBV19 and TRBJ1-6; D gene unclear. The germline gives CDR1 LNHDA, CDR2 SQIVND (reference sequence). The CDR3 runs to 14 residues. Trimming removed 3 bases from V and 10 bases from J, with 13 bases in between. The CDR3 nucleotides read TGTGCCAGTAGTATTCGGGTTGGAGGCTCACCCCTCCACTTT. It specifies CASSIRVGGSPLHF.

CDR3 sequence: CASTDWDTMTDTQYF. For the CDR3, the DNA is TGTGCCAGCACCGACTGGGACACGATGACAGATACGCAGTATTTT. The chain is built from TRBV28 and TRBJ2-3; tentative D call: TRBD1 (6 bases). Germline loops: CDR1 MDHEN, CDR2 SYDVKM. The CDR3 consists of 15 residues. The V end lost 7 bases, the J end lost 3 bases, and 17 bases lay between the germline ends. The full variable domain, completed using reference TRBV28 and TRBJ2-3, is DVKVTQSSRYLVKRTGEKVFLECVQDMDHENMFWYRQDPGLGLRLIYFSYDVKMKEKGDIPEGYSVSREKKERFSLILESASTNQTSMYLCASTDWDTMTDTQYFGPGTRLTVL.

The V gene is TRBV25-1, the J gene TRBJ2-7, with TRBD2 matching over 9 bases. Germline values: CDR1 MGHDK, CDR2 SYGVNS. The CDR3 contains 15 residues. Trimming at V came to 3 bases and at J to 5 bases, leaving 8 bases not matched to a gene. In DNA form, the CDR3 reads TGTGCCAGCAGTGACTACCGGGGACTAGCTAACGAGCAGTACTTC. As protein: CASSDYRGLANEQYF.

The chain has TRBV3-1 (or the pseudogene TRBV3-2) and TRBJ2-1, with 7 bases lining up with TRBD2. With 1 base clipped from V and 15 bases from J, the junction kept 12 bases outside the gene matches. The germline V gene has CDR1 LGHDT and CDR2 YNNKEL (reference sequence). This CDR3 has 14 residues. CDR3 DNA: TGTGCCAGCAGCCAAGGGTTTGGGACTATGCTTTTGTTCTTC. Residues: CASSQGFGTMLLFF.

The rearrangement joins TRBV9 to TRBJ2-2; D gene unclear. The CDR3 is made up of 17 amino acids. The ends were cut back, 4 bases at V and 5 bases at J, with 21 bases in the middle. Germline V gene sequence: CDR1 SGDLS, CDR2 YYNGEE. CDR3: CASSSPSQAPDTGELFF. CDR3 coding DNA: TGTGCCAGCAGCTCCCCGAGCCAAGCGCCCGATACCGGGGAGCTGTTTTTT.

The chain has TRBV13 and TRBJ2-7, with TRBD1 identical over 8 bases. Losses at the gene ends were 7 bases for V and 4 bases for J; bases not matched to a gene: 9. Germline CDR1 reads PRHDT; CDR2 reads FYEKMQ (reference sequence). CDR3 length: 14 residues. The CDR3 coding sequence is TGTGCCAGCACTCTGACGGGACAGGTGTACGAGCAGTACTTC. Its translation is CASTLTGQVYEQYF.

The rearrangement uses TRBV14 and TRBJ2-7, with TRBD2 matching over 10 bases. The CDR3 loop spans 15 amino acids. V lost 4 bases and J lost 5; bases outside the gene matches: 8. The V gene's germline CDR1 is SGHDN and CDR2 FVKESK. Here the CDR3 reads CASSLLAGVIDEQYF. The CDR3 nucleotides are TGTGCCAGCAGCCTCCTAGCGGGAGTCATCGACGAGCAGTACTTC.